These 14 T cell receptor beta chains were sequenced from one sample in a study of blood T cell repertoires in COVID-19. Clones were sequenced by immunoSEQ multiplex PCR, and TCRdb holds only the in-frame ones, with some missing. The sample has 110,000 or so clones; around 84% are singletons. The sample comprised peripheral blood. The receptors were sampled from a woman aged 40 to 50 with acute or convalescent COVID-19.

CDR3 in amino acids: CAWSLLLGQDGYTF. CDR3 in DNA: TGTGCCTGGAGTCTGCTGTTGGGGCAAGATGGCTACACCTTC. V and J are TRBV30 and TRBJ1-2; D might be TRBD1 (5 bases). Trimming pared 2 bases from V and 6 bases from J, leaving 16 bases between. CDR3 length: 14 amino acids. CDR1 GTSNPN and CDR2 SVGIG come from the germline V gene (reference sequence).

V gene TRBV3-1 (or the pseudogene TRBV3-2) combines with J gene TRBJ1-2, with a possible D match to TRBD1 (5 bases). The CDR3 has 13 amino acids. In germline, CDR1 is LGHDT, CDR2 YNNKEL (reference sequence). With 4 bases removed from V and 6 bases from J, the gap between germline ends came to 12 bases. The CDR3 DNA sequence: TGTGCCAGCAGCCCCTGGCGGGGGGATGGCTACACCTTC. Translating it yields CASSPWRGDGYTF.

This chain uses TRBV28 with TRBJ1-2; D gene unclear. This CDR3 contains 14 residues. V was clipped by 8 bases and J by 3 bases, with 16 bases between them. CDR1 and CDR2 from the germline V gene are MDHEN and SYDVKM. The CDR3 nucleotides read TGTGCCAGCCAACGCGGGCGGTTGGACTATGGCTACACCTTC. Translated: CASQRGRLDYGYTF.

The V call is TRBV7-2, the J call TRBJ2-2; possible D gene TRBD2, 6 bases. The V gene's germline CDR1 is SGHTA and CDR2 FQGNSA. The CDR3 runs 15 residues. V gave up 1 base and J gave up 5 bases, with 11 bases separating them. The CDR3 reads CASSLGGAGTGELFF. The CDR3 DNA reads TGTGCCAGCAGCTTAGGCGGGGCGGGGACCGGGGAGCTGTTTTTT.

The chain is built from TRBV2 and TRBJ1-6; possibly TRBD1 for D (5 bases). The CDR3 spans 15 residues. CDR1 and CDR2 (germline): SNHLY, FYNNEI. V shed 2 bases and J shed 7 bases, with 12 bases lying between them. CDR3 residues: CASSEIPGWNSPLHF. The CDR3 region has the DNA TGTGCCAGCAGTGAAATTCCAGGGTGGAATTCACCCCTCCACTTT. Variable domain in full (rest from reference TRBV2 and TRBJ1-6): EPEVTQTPSHQVTQMGQEVILRCVPISNHLYFYWYRQILGQKVEFLVSFYNNEISEKSEIFDDQFSVERPDGSNFTLKIRSTKLEDSAMYFCASSEIPGWNSPLHFGNGTRLTVT.

This clone has only a few counts. The chain joins TRBV3-1 (or the pseudogene TRBV3-2) to TRBJ1-6; 8 nucleotides line up with TRBD1. The CDR3 sequence is 15 residues long. Germline V CDR1 and CDR2: LGHDT, YNNKEL (reference sequence). The V segment lost 4 bases and the J segment 8 bases; nucleotides outside the gene matches: 7. The CDR3, as DNA: TGTGCCAGCAGCCGACGACAGGGGAATGATTCACCCCTCCACTTT. Encoded protein: CASSRRQGNDSPLHF.

V gene TRBV7-9 combines with J gene TRBJ2-7; 8 positions agree with TRBD2. This CDR3 has 14 residues. Unmatched junction bases numbered 5, after V lost 5 bases and J lost 2 bases. CDR1 is SEHNR and CDR2 is FQNEAQ in the germline V gene (reference sequence). The CDR3 sequence: CASSDTGGPYEQYF. DNA of the CDR3: TGTGCCAGCAGCGACACGGGGGGGCCCTACGAGCAGTACTTC.

The chain employs TRBV6-6 and TRBJ2-5, with TRBD2 matching over 9 bases. The germline CDR1 and CDR2 sequences are MNHNY and SVGAGI (reference sequence). The CDR3 contains 15 residues. V dropped 1 base and J dropped 4; count of bases not matched to a gene: 4. The CDR3: CASSYWAGGSETQYF. CDR3 coding DNA: TGTGCCAGCAGTTACTGGGCGGGGGGGTCAGAGACCCAGTACTTC.

The chain links TRBV9 to TRBJ1-3; 8 positions match TRBD1. Germline V gene lookup returns CDR1 SGDLS and CDR2 YYNGEE. V lost 4 bases and J lost 2; bases outside the gene matches: 2. CDR3 length: 14 amino acids. The CDR3 DNA is TGTGCCAGCAGCTTACAGGGGGCTGGAAACACCATATATTTT. This codes for CASSLQGAGNTIYF.

J is TRBJ1-4 and V is TRBV30, with TRBD1 matching over 7 bases. The CDR3 contains 12 residues. The V gene end was trimmed by 5 bases and the J gene end by 8 bases; junction bases not matched to a gene: 5. Germline assignment: CDR1 GTSNPN and CDR2 SVGIG (reference sequence). The CDR3 spells CAWDRVQEKLFF. In DNA form, the CDR3 reads TGTGCCTGGGACAGGGTACAGGAAAAACTGTTTTTT.

J is TRBJ2-7 and V is TRBV6-5; 7 nucleotides align to TRBD2. Germline CDR1 MNHEY, CDR2 SVGAGI. The CDR3 has 15 residues. The V gene end was trimmed by 8 bases and the J gene end by 1 base; junction bases not matched to a gene: 11. The CDR3 is CASGGELLISYEQYF. CDR3 bases: TGTGCCAGCGGGGGGGAGCTTCTGATATCCTACGAGCAGTACTTC.

DNA for the CDR3: TGTGCCAGCAGAACCGGGACAGGGACTGAAAAACTGTTTTTT. Protein: CASRTGTGTEKLFF. The chain employs TRBV6-5 and TRBJ1-4; TRBD1 aligns across 9 bases. The V segment lost 6 bases and the J segment 7 bases; nucleotides outside the gene matches: 6. The CDR3 is 14 residues long. Germline V gene data show CDR1 as MNHEY and CDR2 as SVGAGI.

To note about this clone: Because the CDR3's place on the DNA is in doubt, the DNA is left out and the CDR3 is given as listed by TCRdb. J is TRBJ1-4 and V is TRBV7-8. The CDR3 contains 13 residues when both ends are counted. Germline assignment: CDR1 SGHVS and CDR2 FQNEAQ. CDR3 loop: CASSLQGVKNCFF.

This chain links TRBV6-6 with TRBJ2-2, with D maybe TRBD1 (6 bases). The CDR3 contains 17 residues. V was clipped by 5 bases and J by 4 bases, with 20 bases between them. CDR1 and CDR2 from the germline V gene are MNHNY and SVGAGI (reference sequence). CDR3 in DNA: TGTGCCAGCAGTCGGGACAACGACGATTTTTCCACCGGGGAGCTGTTTTTT. Amino acid sequence: CASSRDNDDFSTGELFF.